This TCR beta chain was profiled in a study of blood T cell repertoires in COVID-19. The CDR3 runs to 14 residues. From germline, CDR1 is LNHDA and CDR2 SQIVND (reference sequence). The V gene end was trimmed by 6 bases and the J gene end by 4 bases; junction bases not matched to a gene: 4. Sequencing was performed with immunoSEQ multiplex PCR; in TCRdb, only in-frame clones are kept and a portion is missing. The sample records tens of thousands of clones, about nine tenths being singletons. Details on this clone: The sample contains more than one DNA sequence encoding this CDR3.

The source is a human donor in a cohort sampled during active COVID-19. The chain uses TRBV19 and TRBJ2-2; TRBD2 matches 8 bases. Material: peripheral blood. For the CDR3, the DNA is TGTGCCAGTAGGGCGAGCGGGGGCACCGGGGAGCTGTTTTTT. It is translated as CASRASGGTGELFF.